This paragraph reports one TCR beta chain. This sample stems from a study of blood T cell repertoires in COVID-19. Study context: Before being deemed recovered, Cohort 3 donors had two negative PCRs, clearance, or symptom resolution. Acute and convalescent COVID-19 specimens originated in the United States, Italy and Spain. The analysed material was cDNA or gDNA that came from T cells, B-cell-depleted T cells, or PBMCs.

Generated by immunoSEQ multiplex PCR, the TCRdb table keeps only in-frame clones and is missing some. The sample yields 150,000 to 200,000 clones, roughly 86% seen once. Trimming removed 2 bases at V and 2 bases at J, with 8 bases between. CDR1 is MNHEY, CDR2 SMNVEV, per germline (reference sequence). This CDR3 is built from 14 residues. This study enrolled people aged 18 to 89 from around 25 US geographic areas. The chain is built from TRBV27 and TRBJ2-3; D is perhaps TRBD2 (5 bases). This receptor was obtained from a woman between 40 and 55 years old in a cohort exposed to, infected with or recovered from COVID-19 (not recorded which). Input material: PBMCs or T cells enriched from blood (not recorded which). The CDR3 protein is CASSLQRHTDTQYF. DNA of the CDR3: TGTGCCAGCAGTTTACAGCGGCACACAGATACGCAGTATTTT.